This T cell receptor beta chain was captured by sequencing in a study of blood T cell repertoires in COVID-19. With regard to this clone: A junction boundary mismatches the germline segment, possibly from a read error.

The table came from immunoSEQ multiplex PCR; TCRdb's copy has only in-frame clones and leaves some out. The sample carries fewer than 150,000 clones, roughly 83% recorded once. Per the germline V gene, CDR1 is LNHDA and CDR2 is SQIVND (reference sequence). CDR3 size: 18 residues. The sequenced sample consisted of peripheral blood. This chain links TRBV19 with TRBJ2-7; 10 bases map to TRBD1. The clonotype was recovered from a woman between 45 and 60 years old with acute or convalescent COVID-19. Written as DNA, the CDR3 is TGTGCCAGTAGTAGAGACGGACAGGGGGGATCGTATTTCTACGAGCAGTGCTTC. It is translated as CASSRDGQGGSYFYEQCF.